These 22 T cell receptor beta chains were sequenced from one sample in a study of cytomegalovirus exposure and HLA in healthy donors. With 60 Vbeta and 13 Jbeta primers, the PCR was carried out. Profiling relied on immunoSEQ multiplex PCR, and the TCRdb table lists in-frame clones only, not all of them. The sample lists about 100,000 clones, roughly 78% occurring once. Source material: PBMCs. The receptors were sampled from a middle-aged woman in good health and CMV-seronegative.

The V call is TRBV28, the J call TRBJ2-1, with D unresolved. The CDR3 is 16 amino acids. Germline CDR1 MDHEN, CDR2 SYDVKM. Trimming shortened V by 6 bases and J by 0 bases, and 15 bases separated the two germline ends. CDR3 loop: CASSRTRLSSYNEQFF. For the CDR3, the DNA is TGTGCCAGCAGCCGTACCAGACTTTCCTCCTACAATGAGCAGTTCTTC.

V usage is TRBV28 and J usage is TRBJ1-4, with TRBD1 matching over 11 bases. The junction had 3 bases not matched to a gene; V was cut back by 2 bases and J by 7 bases. The germline V gene has CDR1 MDHEN and CDR2 SYDVKM. The CDR3 loop spans 15 amino acids. The CDR3 DNA reads as TGTGCCAGCAGTTTAATGGGACAGGGGGGTGAAAAACTGTTTTTT. Its protein product is CASSLMGQGGEKLFF.

The V gene is TRBV2, the J gene TRBJ1-3; the D is unclear. The ends were cut back, 6 bases at V and 4 bases at J, with 13 bases in the middle. This CDR3 comprises 14 residues. Germline values: CDR1 SNHLY, CDR2 FYNNEI. DNA for the CDR3: TGTGCCAGCAGGGGCACAGTGTCCGGAAACACCATATATTTT. It translates to CASRGTVSGNTIYF.

The chain carries TRBV18 and TRBJ2-5; the D gene is possibly TRBD2 (5 bases). This CDR3 contains 14 residues. Trimming took 2 bases from V and 4 from J, leaving 11 bases between them. Germline lookup yields CDR1 KGHSH and CDR2 LQKENI. CDR3 in amino acids: CASSPVGSGETQYF. For the CDR3, the DNA is TGTGCCAGCTCACCAGTGGGGAGTGGAGAGACCCAGTACTTC.

The genes are TRBV11-2 and TRBJ2-5; 8 positions match TRBD1. This CDR3 contains 13 residues. Germline V lookup: CDR1 SGHAT, CDR2 FQNNGV. V was pared by 5 bases and J by 4 bases, with 3 bases of the junction left unmatched. CDR3 sequence: CASSRGQGETQYF. CDR3 sequence (DNA): TGTGCCAGCAGCCGAGGACAGGGAGAGACCCAGTACTTC.

CDR3 bases: TGCGCCAGCAGCCCCGGAACACTAGCGGGAGGGCCAGATACGCAGTATTTT. Translation gives CASSPGTLAGGPDTQYF. The chain carries TRBV5-1 and TRBJ2-3; 13 bases agree with TRBD2. Germline CDR1 reads SGHRS; CDR2 reads YFSETQ. This CDR3 region has 17 residues. The trim removed 4 bases at V and 4 bases at J, leaving 9 bases unmatched. Full variable domain (remainder filled in from reference TRBV5-1 and TRBJ2-3): KAGVTQTPRYLIKTRGQQVTLSCSPISGHRSVSWYQQTPGQGLQFLFEYFSETQRNKGNFPGRFSGRQFSNSRSEMNVSTLELGDSALYLCASSPGTLAGGPDTQYFGPGTRLTVL.

This clone was seen once. This chain joins TRBV9 and TRBJ2-2, with TRBD2 identical over 9 bases. The ends lost 1 base at V and 5 bases at J; junction bases unmatched: 3. From germline, CDR1 is SGDLS and CDR2 YYNGEE. The CDR3 runs to 15 residues. The CDR3 region is CASSVRAGGTGELFF. DNA for the CDR3: TGTGCCAGCAGCGTAAGAGCGGGGGGTACCGGGGAGCTGTTTTTT.

In its sample, this clone was seen a few times. The rearrangement joins TRBV12-1 to TRBJ1-1; TRBD1 is the table's D call, not checked against the DNA. TRBV12-1 is a pseudogene segment. The CDR3 has 15 amino acids. The CDR3, as DNA: TGTGCCAGCAGCTTTGTCAGGGAAAGGAACACTGAAGCTTTCTTT. It specifies CASSFVRERNTEAFF.

This clone appeared once. The chain combines TRBV7-2 with TRBJ2-7, with 7 positions matching TRBD1. The V segment lost 5 bases and the J segment 5 bases; nucleotides outside the gene matches: 12. Looked up from germline, CDR1 is SGHTA and CDR2 is FQGNSA. The CDR3 runs 15 residues. The CDR3 loop is CASSVTGTVENEQYF. The CDR3 coding sequence is TGTGCCAGCAGCGTGACCGGGACAGTTGAGAACGAGCAGTACTTC.

The J gene is TRBJ1-1, the V gene TRBV6-1, with 9 bases matching TRBD1. CDR1 is MNHNS and CDR2 is SASEGT in the germline V gene. The CDR3 length is 15 residues. The V and J ends lost 10 bases and 1 base, in that order; junction bases with no gene match: 10. CDR3 bases: TGTGCCACTAAAACAGGGGGCGCTGGGAACACTGAAGCTTTCTTT. The encoded protein is CATKTGGAGNTEAFF.

This clone was recorded once. The chain recombines TRBV4-3 with TRBJ1-1, with D uncertain. The germline V gene has CDR1 LGHNA and CDR2 YSLEER. The CDR3 spans 16 residues. V shed 4 bases and J shed 4 bases, with 19 bases lying between them. CDR3 protein: CASSPRGTTSATEAFF. DNA of the CDR3: TGCGCCAGCAGCCCCCGGGGAACGACTTCTGCCACTGAAGCTTTCTTT.

The chain joins TRBV5-1 to TRBJ1-1; no clear D gene. Germline CDR1 is SGHRS and CDR2 is YFSETQ. The CDR3 has 14 residues. Trimming removed 3 bases from V and 3 bases from J, with 12 bases in between. The CDR3 region has the DNA TGCGCCAGCAGCTCCTATCTAAGTCACACTGAAGCTTTCTTT. The encoded protein is CASSSYLSHTEAFF. Supplemented by reference TRBV5-1 and TRBJ1-1, the full variable domain reads KAGVTQTPRYLIKTRGQQVTLSCSPISGHRSVSWYQQTPGQGLQFLFEYFSETQRNKGNFPGRFSGRQFSNSRSEMNVSTLELGDSALYLCASSSYLSHTEAFFGQGTRLTVV.

This rearrangement joins TRBV30 to TRBJ1-6; 7 nucleotides agree with TRBD1. The CDR3 has 16 amino acids. Germline lookup yields CDR1 GTSNPN and CDR2 SVGIG (reference sequence). Trimming cost V 3 bases and J 4 bases; bases outside gene matches: 9. For the CDR3, the DNA is TGTGCCTGGAGCCCCCCTGACAGGGTGTATAATTCACCCCTCCACTTT. Amino acid sequence: CAWSPPDRVYNSPLHF.

This chain uses TRBV25-1 with TRBJ2-7, with 10 bases lining up with TRBD2. The CDR3 contains 15 residues. Trimming at V came to 8 bases and at J to 4 bases, leaving 11 bases not matched to a gene. Germline-derived CDR1 and CDR2 are MGHDK and SYGVNS. DNA of the CDR3: TGTGCCAGCGGAGCGGGAGGGCCCTCGGAGTACGAGCAGTACTTC. Residues: CASGAGGPSEYEQYF.

This rearrangement joins TRBV7-2 to TRBJ2-7; 7 bases are a match to TRBD1. CDR1 is SGHTA and CDR2 is FQGNSA in the germline V gene. The CDR3 sequence is 14 residues long. With 5 bases clipped from V and 3 bases from J, the junction kept 7 bases outside the gene matches. The CDR3 coding sequence is TGTGCCAGCAGCCTAGGGGGCCAAGTCTACGAGCAGTACTTC. Encoded protein: CASSLGGQVYEQYF.

The chain links TRBV5-6 to TRBJ1-2; 11 nucleotides line up with TRBD1. The J segment lost 7 bases and the V segment lost 0 bases, leaving 5 bases of the junction unmatched. The CDR3 has 15 residues. CDR1 SGHDT and CDR2 YYEEEE come from the germline V gene. The CDR3 region is CASSLGDRGTFGYTF. The CDR3 nucleotides are TGTGCCAGCAGCTTGGGGGACAGGGGGACATTTGGCTACACCTTC. Full variable domain (outside the CDR3, taken from reference TRBV5-6 and TRBJ1-2): DAGVTQSPTHLIKTRGQQVTLRCSPKSGHDTVSWYQQALGQGPQFIFQYYEEEERQRGNFPDRFSGHQFPNYSSELNVNALLLGDSALYLCASSLGDRGTFGYTFGSGTRLTVV.

The chain has TRBV4-3 and TRBJ2-7; maybe TRBD1 (6 bases). This CDR3 region has 16 residues. Trimming pared 1 base from V and 3 bases from J, leaving 16 bases between. The V gene's germline CDR1 is LGHNA and CDR2 YSLEER. CDR3 sequence (DNA): TGCGCCAGCAGCCAAGGAACAGGGCCTGCAGACTACGAGCAGTACTTC. Protein sequence: CASSQGTGPADYEQYF.

The chain recombines TRBV5-8 with TRBJ2-7; TRBD1 aligns across 10 bases. Germline trimming cut 0 bases from V and 0 bases from J; bases unmatched to any gene: 3. Germline V CDR1 and CDR2: SGHTS, YDEGEE. The CDR3 is 16 residues long. The CDR3 reads CASSLGGQGGSYEQYF. The DNA of the CDR3 is TGTGCCAGCAGCTTGGGAGGACAGGGGGGCTCCTACGAGCAGTACTTC.

The chain couples TRBV5-8 to TRBJ2-1; the D gene is possibly TRBD2 (7 bases). Germline CDR1 SGHTS, CDR2 YDEGEE. This CDR3 contains 16 residues. Trimming cost V 1 base and J 8 bases, with 19 bases left between them. The CDR3 protein is CASSLWGTGGRDEQFF. The CDR3 nucleotides read TGTGCCAGCAGCTTGTGGGGGACGGGGGGCAGGGATGAGCAGTTCTTC.

This clone was observed a single time. This sequence joins TRBV5-6 and TRBJ2-7; D is perhaps TRBD1 (6 bases). The CDR3 covers 14 residues. In germline, CDR1 is SGHDT, CDR2 YYEEEE. V lost 4 bases, J lost 1 base, and 12 bases lay in between. In DNA form, the CDR3 reads TGTGCCAGCAGCCCCGGGACAACTTCCTACGAGCAGTACTTC. This translates into CASSPGTTSYEQYF.

The rearrangement uses TRBV6-6 and TRBJ2-7; 8 bases map to TRBD2. The junction had 11 bases not matched to a gene; V was cut back by 2 bases and J by 8 bases. Germline-derived CDR1 and CDR2 are MNHNY and SVGAGI (reference sequence). The CDR3 covers 15 residues. The CDR3 protein is CASSYGQGLVGQQYF. CDR3 in DNA: TGTGCCAGCAGTTACGGGCAGGGACTAGTTGGGCAGCAGTACTTC.

The chain uses TRBV7-9 and TRBJ2-3; 8 nucleotides match TRBD1. The CDR3 runs to 15 residues. Unmatched junction bases numbered 0, after V lost 1 base and J lost 0 bases. Germline CDR1 and CDR2: SEHNR and FQNEAQ (reference sequence). The CDR3 DNA follows: TGTGCCAGCAGCTTAGGGACAGGGAGCACAGATACGCAGTATTTT. Translation: CASSLGTGSTDTQYF.